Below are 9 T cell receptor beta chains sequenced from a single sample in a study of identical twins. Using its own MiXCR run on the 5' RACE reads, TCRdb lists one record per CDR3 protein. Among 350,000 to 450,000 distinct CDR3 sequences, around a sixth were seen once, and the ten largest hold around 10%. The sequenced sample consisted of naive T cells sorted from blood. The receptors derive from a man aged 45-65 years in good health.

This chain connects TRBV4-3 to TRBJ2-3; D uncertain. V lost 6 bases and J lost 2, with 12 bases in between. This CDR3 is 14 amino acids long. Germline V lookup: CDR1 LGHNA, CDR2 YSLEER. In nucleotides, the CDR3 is TGCGCCAGCAGTGACAAAACAGTCACAGATACGCAGTATTTT. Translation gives CASSDKTVTDTQYF.

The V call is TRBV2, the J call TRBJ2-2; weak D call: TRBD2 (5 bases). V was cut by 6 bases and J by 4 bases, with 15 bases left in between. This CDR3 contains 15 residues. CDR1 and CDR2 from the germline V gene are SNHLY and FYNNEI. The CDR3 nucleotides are TGTGCCAGCAGCCCAGGACTGTTTTGCACCGGGGAGCTGTTTTTT. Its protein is CASSPGLFCTGELFF.

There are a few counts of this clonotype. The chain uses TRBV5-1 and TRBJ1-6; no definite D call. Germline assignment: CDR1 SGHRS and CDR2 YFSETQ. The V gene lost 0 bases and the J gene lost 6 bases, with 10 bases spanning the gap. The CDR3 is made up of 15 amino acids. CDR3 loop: CASSLEHPINSPLHF. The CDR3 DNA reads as TGCGCCAGCAGCTTGGAACACCCGATTAATTCACCCCTCCACTTT.

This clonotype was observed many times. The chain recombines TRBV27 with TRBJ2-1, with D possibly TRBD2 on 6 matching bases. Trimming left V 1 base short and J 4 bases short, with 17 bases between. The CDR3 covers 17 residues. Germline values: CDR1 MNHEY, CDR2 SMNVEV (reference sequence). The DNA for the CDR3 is TGTGCCAGCAGTTTATACCCCCGGAGCGGGCTTTACAATGAGCAGTTCTTC. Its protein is CASSLYPRSGLYNEQFF.

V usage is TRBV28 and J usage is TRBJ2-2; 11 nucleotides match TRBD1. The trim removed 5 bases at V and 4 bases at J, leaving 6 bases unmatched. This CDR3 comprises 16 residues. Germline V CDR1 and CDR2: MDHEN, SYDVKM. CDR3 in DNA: TGTGCCAGCAGTCTTTCCGGGACAGGGGGCACCGGGGAGCTGTTTTTT. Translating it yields CASSLSGTGGTGELFF.

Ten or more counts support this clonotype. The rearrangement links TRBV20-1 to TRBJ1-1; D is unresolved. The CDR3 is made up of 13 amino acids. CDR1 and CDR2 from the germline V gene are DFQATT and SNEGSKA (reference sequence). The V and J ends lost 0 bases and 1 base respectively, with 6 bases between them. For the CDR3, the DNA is TGCAGTGCTAGAGAGGGCACGAACACTGAAGCTTTCTTT. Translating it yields CSAREGTNTEAFF.

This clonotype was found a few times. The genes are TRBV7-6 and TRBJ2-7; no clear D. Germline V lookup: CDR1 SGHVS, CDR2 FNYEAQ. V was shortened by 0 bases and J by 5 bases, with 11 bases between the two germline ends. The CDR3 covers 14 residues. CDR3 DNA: TGTGCCAGCAGCTTAGCGGTCGGCACGAACGAGCAGTACTTC. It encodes CASSLAVGTNEQYF.

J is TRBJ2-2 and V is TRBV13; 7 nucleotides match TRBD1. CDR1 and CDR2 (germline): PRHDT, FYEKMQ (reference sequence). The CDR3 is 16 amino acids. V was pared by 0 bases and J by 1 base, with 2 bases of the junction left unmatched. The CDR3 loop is CASSLGRTGNTGELFF. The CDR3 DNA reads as TGTGCCAGCAGCTTAGGACGGACAGGGAACACCGGGGAGCTGTTTTTT.

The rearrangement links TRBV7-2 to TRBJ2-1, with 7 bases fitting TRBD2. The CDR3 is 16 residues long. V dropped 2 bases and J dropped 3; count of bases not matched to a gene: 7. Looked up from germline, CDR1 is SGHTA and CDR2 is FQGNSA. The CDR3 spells CASSLIRLAVYNEQFF. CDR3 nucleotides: TGTGCCAGCAGCTTAATCCGGCTAGCGGTCTACAATGAGCAGTTCTTC.